The rows below give T cell receptor beta chains drawn from one sample of a study of CD8 T cells in ankylosing spondylitis. Each CDR3 protein is one row after TCRdb ran MiXCR on the 5' RACE reads. The table lists about 510,000 distinct CDR3 sequences, approximately 5% of them singletons. Sequencing used blood, either unsorted or a sorted T cell fraction (not recorded which). These receptors were obtained from a male donor with ankylosing spondylitis. Both conserved end residues are part of each CDR3. D genes are given only for firm matches. Size values are once, few and many counts, or a class for expanded clones, and some rows have none.

d_call	v_call	clone_size	j_call	cdr3_aa	cdr3_nt
.	TRBV29-1	many	TRBJ1-2	CSVEEAHYGYTF	TGCAGCGTTGAAGAGGCCCACTATGGCTACACCTTC
TRBD1	TRBV10-3	many	TRBJ1-1	CATTGQINTEAFF	TGTGCCACCACGGGACAGATAAACACTGAAGCTTTCTTT
.	TRBV7-2	many	TRBJ2-3	CASSFFVSTDTQYF	TGTGCCAGCAGCTTCTTCGTGAGCACAGATACGCAGTATTTT
.	TRBV28	few	TRBJ2-5	CASSTHLRDKKETQYF	TGTGCCAGCAGTACACACCTCCGGGACAAGAAAGAGACCCAGTACTTC
.	TRBV6-5	many	TRBJ2-5	CASSGGRETQYF	TGTGCCAGCAGTGGGGGGCGGGAGACCCAGTACTTC
.	TRBV7-9	many	TRBJ2-7	CASSPSGRGAYEQYF	TGTGCCAGCAGCCCTTCGGGGAGGGGGGCCTACGAGCAGTACTTC
.	TRBV28	many	TRBJ2-1	CASSEGGASSYNEQFF	TGTGCCAGCAGCGAAGGTGGGGCGAGCTCCTACAATGAGCAGTTCTTC
.	TRBV27	few	TRBJ2-1	CASGRSGGYNEQFF	TGTGCCAGCGGGAGGTCGGGCGGCTACAATGAGCAGTTCTTC
.	TRBV20-1	.	TRBJ1-5	CSAADEPHSNQPQHF	TGCAGTGCTGCCGACGAACCACATAGCAATCAGCCCCAGCATTTT
.	TRBV4-2	many	TRBJ2-5	CASSQDGIGVVETQYF	TGTGCCAGCAGCCAAGATGGGATCGGGGTGGTGGAGACCCAGTACTTC
.	TRBV27	many	TRBJ2-3	CASSLWGPRADTQYF	TGTGCCAGCAGTTTGTGGGGTCCGAGGGCAGATACGCAGTATTTT
.	TRBV11-2	.	TRBJ2-7	CASSRRGWEQYF	TGTGCCAGCAGCCGCAGGGGTTGGGAGCAGTACTTC
.	TRBV5-1	many	TRBJ2-7	CASSLDTHYEQYF	TGCGCCAGCAGCTTGGACACGCACTACGAGCAGTACTTC